This is a list of T cell receptor beta chains from one sample in a study of patients and donors after allogeneic stem cell transplantation. A single record per CDR3 protein comes from TCRdb applying MiXCR to the RT-PCR reads. The sample yields approximately 57,000 distinct CDR3 sequences, roughly 13% seen once. The sample consisted of blood, either unsorted or a sorted T cell fraction (not recorded which). These TCRs come from a human donor who was either an allogeneic HSCT recipient or a stem cell or donor lymphocyte infusion donor (not recorded which). It is not recorded whose cells these are; they may come from a transplant donor. Each CDR3 is given with its conserved first and last residue. Fields, in order: CDR3 protein, CDR3 DNA, J gene, D gene, clone size, V gene. A D gene is named only where the DNA matches it firmly. Only some rows state a clone size, as once, few, many or a class for expanded clones.

CDR3 protein: CAISERLAGVADTQYF
CDR3 DNA: TGTGCCATCAGTGAGAGACTAGCGGGAGTCGCAGATACGCAGTATTTT
J gene: TRBJ2-3
D gene: TRBD2
clone size: -
V gene: TRBV10-3

CDR3 protein: CASSPGHGLNSNQPQHF
CDR3 DNA: TGTGCCAGCAGTCCGGGACATGGCCTAAATAGCAATCAGCCCCAGCATTTT
J gene: TRBJ1-5
D gene: -
clone size: -
V gene: TRBV25-1

CDR3 protein: CAIRDSVGEQYF
CDR3 DNA: TGTGCCATCAGGGACTCCGTGGGGGAGCAGTACTTC
J gene: TRBJ2-7
D gene: -
clone size: few
V gene: TRBV10-3

CDR3 protein: CASSQIQGGPDIQYF
CDR3 DNA: TGTGCCAGCAGCCAAATTCAGGGGGGGCCGGACATTCAGTACTTC
J gene: TRBJ2-4
D gene: -
clone size: many
V gene: TRBV3-1

CDR3 protein: CASSLYRGEGQGASEQYF
CDR3 DNA: TGTGCCAGCAGTTTATATCGAGGAGAGGGACAGGGGGCATCCGAGCAGTACTTC
J gene: TRBJ2-7
D gene: TRBD1
clone size: -
V gene: TRBV12-3/TRBV12-4

CDR3 protein: CASSSLQGSYTEAFF
CDR3 DNA: TGTGCCAGCAGTAGCTTACAGGGGAGTTACACTGAAGCTTTCTTT
J gene: TRBJ1-1
D gene: TRBD1
clone size: few
V gene: TRBV6-5

CDR3 protein: CASSPPGEYEQYF
CDR3 DNA: TGTGCCAGCAGTCCACCGGGAGAATACGAGCAGTACTTC
J gene: TRBJ2-7
D gene: -
clone size: many
V gene: TRBV12-3/TRBV12-4

CDR3 protein: CASSVLAGGGTDTQYF
CDR3 DNA: TGTGCCAGCAGCGTTTTAGCGGGAGGCGGCACAGATACGCAGTATTTT
J gene: TRBJ2-3
D gene: TRBD2
clone size: few
V gene: TRBV9

CDR3 protein: CSASSSGNTIYF
CDR3 DNA: TGCAGTGCTAGTTCCTCTGGAAACACCATATATTTT
J gene: TRBJ1-3
D gene: -
clone size: few
V gene: TRBV20-1

CDR3 protein: CAIRLEAGRQETQYF
CDR3 DNA: TGTGCCATCAGATTAGAGGCAGGGAGGCAAGAGACCCAGTACTTC
J gene: TRBJ2-5
D gene: -
clone size: few
V gene: TRBV10-3

CDR3 protein: CASSQQGYEQYF
CDR3 DNA: TGTGCCAGCAGCCAACAGGGCTACGAGCAGTACTTC
J gene: TRBJ2-7
D gene: -
clone size: once
V gene: TRBV5-6

CDR3 protein: CASSLDQRSTDTQYF
CDR3 DNA: TGTGCCAGCAGCTTAGACCAGCGGAGCACAGATACGCAGTATTTT
J gene: TRBJ2-3
D gene: -
clone size: few
V gene: TRBV11-2

CDR3 protein: CASSFPPTVSSYEQYF
CDR3 DNA: TGTGCCAGCAGTTTCCCCCCGACGGTTAGCTCCTACGAGCAGTACTTC
J gene: TRBJ2-7
D gene: -
clone size: many
V gene: TRBV6-6

CDR3 protein: CAIGDRMNTEAFF
CDR3 DNA: TGTGCCATCGGGGACAGAATGAACACTGAAGCTTTCTTT
J gene: TRBJ1-1
D gene: TRBD1
clone size: few
V gene: TRBV10-3

CDR3 protein: CASSLGRTLTGELFF
CDR3 DNA: TGCGCCAGCAGCTTGGGACGGACGTTAACCGGGGAGCTGTTTTTT
J gene: TRBJ2-2
D gene: -
clone size: few
V gene: TRBV5-1

CDR3 protein: CSVVGGRDVSVNYGYTF
CDR3 DNA: TGCAGCGTTGTCGGGGGGCGCGATGTGAGTGTTAACTATGGCTACACCTTC
J gene: TRBJ1-2
D gene: -
clone size: many
V gene: TRBV29-1

CDR3 protein: CASSPVGEPTYNEQFF
CDR3 DNA: TGCGCCAGCAGCCCGGTTGGGGAACCCACCTACAATGAGCAGTTCTTC
J gene: TRBJ2-1
D gene: -
clone size: few
V gene: TRBV5-1

CDR3 protein: CASPPGRGPRHTGELFF
CDR3 DNA: TGTGCCAGTCCCCCCGGCCGGGGCCCGCGGCACACCGGGGAGCTGTTTTTT
J gene: TRBJ2-2
D gene: -
clone size: -
V gene: TRBV14

CDR3 protein: CSAKEGTGRTDTQYF
CDR3 DNA: TGCAGTGCAAAGGAAGGGACAGGGAGGACAGATACGCAGTATTTT
J gene: TRBJ2-3
D gene: TRBD1
clone size: many
V gene: TRBV20-1

CDR3 protein: CASSPLAGNTGELFF
CDR3 DNA: TGTGCCAGCAGCCCCTTAGCGGGAAACACCGGGGAGCTGTTTTTT
J gene: TRBJ2-2
D gene: TRBD2
clone size: -
V gene: TRBV9

CDR3 protein: CASSRERQGYYGYTF
CDR3 DNA: TGTGCCAGCAGCCGAGAAAGGCAGGGCTACTATGGCTACACCTTC
J gene: TRBJ1-2
D gene: -
clone size: -
V gene: TRBV14

CDR3 protein: CSARSGRLSYNEQFF
CDR3 DNA: TGCAGTGCTAGGAGCGGGCGACTTTCCTACAATGAGCAGTTCTTC
J gene: TRBJ2-1
D gene: -
clone size: -
V gene: TRBV20-1

CDR3 protein: CASSLGRYSNQPQHF
CDR3 DNA: TGTGCCAGCAGCTTGGGCCGATATAGCAATCAGCCCCAGCATTTT
J gene: TRBJ1-5
D gene: -
clone size: many
V gene: TRBV5-6

CDR3 protein: CAISATGGDGYTF
CDR3 DNA: TGTGCCATCAGTGCGACAGGGGGGGATGGCTACACCTTC
J gene: TRBJ1-2
D gene: TRBD1
clone size: many
V gene: TRBV10-3

CDR3 protein: CASIPVPTDTQYF
CDR3 DNA: TGTGCCAGCATTCCAGTTCCCACAGATACGCAGTATTTT
J gene: TRBJ2-3
D gene: -
clone size: -
V gene: TRBV6-6

CDR3 protein: CASRRNSADSPLHF
CDR3 DNA: TGCGCCAGCAGGCGTAACTCCGCGGATTCACCCCTCCACTTT
J gene: TRBJ1-6
D gene: -
clone size: many
V gene: TRBV5-1

CDR3 protein: CASSQWGPGELFF
CDR3 DNA: TGTGCCAGCAGCCAATGGGGTCCCGGGGAGCTGTTTTTT
J gene: TRBJ2-2
D gene: -
clone size: few
V gene: TRBV3-1

CDR3 protein: CASSLARGDTEAFF
CDR3 DNA: TGCGCCAGCAGCTTGGCCCGGGGGGACACTGAAGCTTTCTTT
J gene: TRBJ1-1
D gene: -
clone size: many
V gene: TRBV5-1

CDR3 protein: CASSLEGVSTEAFF
CDR3 DNA: TGCGCCAGCAGCTTGGAGGGGGTATCCACTGAAGCTTTCTTT
J gene: TRBJ1-1
D gene: -
clone size: medium-sized
V gene: TRBV5-1

CDR3 protein: CASSFKYF
CDR3 DNA: TGCGCCAGCAGCTTTAAGTACTTC
J gene: TRBJ2-7
D gene: -
clone size: few
V gene: TRBV5-1

CDR3 protein: CSVEERVGTVNTGELFF
CDR3 DNA: TGCAGCGTTGAAGAAAGAGTCGGGACAGTCAACACCGGGGAGCTGTTTTTT
J gene: TRBJ2-2
D gene: TRBD1
clone size: few
V gene: TRBV29-1

CDR3 protein: CATSDDFTDTQYF
CDR3 DNA: TGTGCCACCAGTGATGACTTCACAGATACGCAGTATTTT
J gene: TRBJ2-3
D gene: -
clone size: few
V gene: TRBV24-1

CDR3 protein: CASSVYRSPSSYNEQFF
CDR3 DNA: TGTGCCAGCAGCGTATATAGGAGCCCTAGCTCCTACAATGAGCAGTTCTTC
J gene: TRBJ2-1
D gene: -
clone size: -
V gene: TRBV9

CDR3 protein: CASSFTGGNEQFF
CDR3 DNA: TGTGCCAGCAGTTTCACAGGGGGCAATGAGCAGTTCTTC
J gene: TRBJ2-1
D gene: TRBD1
clone size: many
V gene: TRBV12-3/TRBV12-4

CDR3 protein: CSVDGGDSYEQYF
CDR3 DNA: TGCAGCGTTGACGGTGGGGATTCCTACGAGCAGTACTTC
J gene: TRBJ2-7
D gene: -
clone size: many
V gene: TRBV29-1

CDR3 protein: CASSEDREASPLHF
CDR3 DNA: TGTGCCAGCAGTGAGGACAGGGAGGCTTCACCCCTCCACTTT
J gene: TRBJ1-6
D gene: TRBD1
clone size: -
V gene: TRBV25-1

CDR3 protein: CASSQPDRLGAFF
CDR3 DNA: TGCGCCAGCAGCCAACCGGACAGGTTGGGAGCTTTCTTT
J gene: TRBJ1-1
D gene: TRBD1
clone size: -
V gene: TRBV4-1

CDR3 protein: CAIPRLGAGTDTQYF
CDR3 DNA: TGTGCCATCCCGAGGCTAGGGGCCGGCACAGATACGCAGTATTTT
J gene: TRBJ2-3
D gene: -
clone size: few
V gene: TRBV7-2

CDR3 protein: CSARDRRVPYEQYF
CDR3 DNA: TGCAGTGCTAGAGATAGGCGGGTACCCTACGAGCAGTACTTC
J gene: TRBJ2-7
D gene: -
clone size: -
V gene: TRBV20-1

CDR3 protein: CASSEGIRTDTQYF
CDR3 DNA: TGCGCCAGCAGTGAGGGCATTCGCACAGATACGCAGTATTTT
J gene: TRBJ2-3
D gene: -
clone size: -
V gene: TRBV10-1

CDR3 protein: CASSVDGTSSEQYF
CDR3 DNA: TGTGCCAGCAGCGTAGACGGAACCTCGTCCGAGCAGTACTTC
J gene: TRBJ2-7
D gene: -
clone size: -
V gene: TRBV9

CDR3 protein: CASRNIQRGEQYF
CDR3 DNA: TGTGCCAGCAGAAACATACAGCGGGGGGAGCAGTACTTC
J gene: TRBJ2-7
D gene: TRBD2
clone size: -
V gene: TRBV6-5

CDR3 protein: CSVEAGVGGISYEQYF
CDR3 DNA: TGCAGCGTTGAAGCAGGGGTAGGGGGCATCTCCTACGAGCAGTACTTC
J gene: TRBJ2-7
D gene: TRBD1
clone size: few
V gene: TRBV29-1

CDR3 protein: CASSTRLAGVETQYF
CDR3 DNA: TGTGCCAGTAGTACCCGACTAGCGGGAGTGGAGACCCAGTACTTC
J gene: TRBJ2-5
D gene: TRBD2
clone size: few
V gene: TRBV19

CDR3 protein: CATGVRYGYTF
CDR3 DNA: TGTGCCACCGGGGTCAGATATGGCTACACCTTC
J gene: TRBJ1-2
D gene: -
clone size: -
V gene: TRBV12-3/TRBV12-4

CDR3 protein: CASSIAGDTYYEQYF
CDR3 DNA: TGTGCCAGTAGTATAGCAGGGGACACTTACTACGAGCAGTACTTC
J gene: TRBJ2-7
D gene: -
clone size: -
V gene: TRBV19

CDR3 protein: CASRPTGPSNQPQHF
CDR3 DNA: TGTGCCAGTAGACCGACAGGTCCTAGCAATCAGCCCCAGCATTTT
J gene: TRBJ1-5
D gene: -
clone size: few
V gene: TRBV19

CDR3 protein: CSADVEGLAGKEFF
CDR3 DNA: TGCAGTGCTGATGTCGAAGGGCTAGCGGGAAAGGAGTTCTTC
J gene: TRBJ2-1
D gene: TRBD2
clone size: -
V gene: TRBV20-1